Below, 9 T cell receptor beta chains from the same sample are listed, as sequenced in a study of T cell repertoires in cytomegalovirus infection. From the reads, TCRdb called clonotypes with MiXCR, one entry per CDR3 protein. The repertoire includes around 550,000 distinct CDR3 sequences, around 27% of them detected once, and roughly 13% sits in the top ten. Source material: PBMCs. The receptor source for this set is a human donor in good health (CMV status not recorded). Some clones in this sample may be carry-over from other donors' samples.

This clonotype turned up a few times. J is TRBJ2-1 and V is TRBV5-6; the match to TRBD1 covers 8 bases. The CDR3 has 15 residues. Per the germline V gene, CDR1 is SGHDT and CDR2 is YYEEEE. With V trimmed by 0 bases and J by 8 bases, 7 bases remained unmatched. The CDR3, as DNA: TGTGCCAGCAGCTTGGCCGCGGACAGGGTGTATGAGCAGTTCTTC. Protein sequence: CASSLAADRVYEQFF.

In this sample, this clonotype turned up many times. The chain recombines TRBV7-2 with TRBJ2-7, with no clear D. This CDR3 has 15 residues. Trimming took off 2 bases at V and 3 bases at J, with 14 bases between the two ends. From germline, CDR1 is SGHTA and CDR2 FQGNSA. CDR3 nucleotides: TGTGCCAGCAGCTTATCCTGGCTTAAGGGCTACGAGCAGTACTTC. Translation: CASSLSWLKGYEQYF.

The chain recombines TRBV20-1 with TRBJ2-1; the D is unclear. Per germline, CDR1 DFQATT and CDR2 SNEGSKA (reference sequence). The CDR3 is 13 amino acids. Trimming left V 3 bases short and J 4 bases short, with 10 bases between. The CDR3 region is CSARPRRYNEQFF. CDR3 DNA: TGCAGTGCTAGGCCCCGACGGTACAATGAGCAGTTCTTC.

This sequence joins TRBV5-6 and TRBJ1-2; possibly TRBD1 for D (6 bases). The V gene's germline CDR1 is SGHDT and CDR2 YYEEEE. The length of the CDR3 is 14 residues. Between the trimmed V and J ends, which lost 1 base and 14 bases, there was a span of 21 bases. Here the CDR3 DNA reads TGTGCCAGCAGCTTGAGACAGGCGGACAACACCGCTACCTTC. Its protein product is CASSLRQADNTATF.

This clonotype showed up just once. This CDR3 reads CSARTSGGNEQFF. CDR3 bases: TGCAGTGCTAGGACTAGCGGCGGCAATGAGCAGTTCTTC. The genes are TRBV20-1 and TRBJ2-1; 9 bases agree with TRBD2. Per germline, CDR1 DFQATT and CDR2 SNEGSKA (reference sequence). The CDR3 has 13 amino acids. The ends lost 3 bases at V and 6 bases at J; junction bases unmatched: 3.

This clonotype turned up a few times. The V gene is TRBV27, the J gene TRBJ2-1, with 8 bases that match TRBD2. With V trimmed by 2 bases and J by 4 bases, 7 bases remained unmatched. Per the germline V gene, CDR1 is MNHEY and CDR2 is SMNVEV (reference sequence). This CDR3 region has 16 residues. The CDR3 spells CASSLAASGPYNEQFF. The CDR3 DNA follows: TGTGCCAGCAGTTTAGCGGCTAGCGGGCCATACAATGAGCAGTTCTTC.

Ten or more counts support this clonotype. This chain links TRBV7-2 with TRBJ2-7; D perhaps matches TRBD2 (6 bases). The CDR3 runs 15 residues. Per the germline V gene, CDR1 is SGHTA and CDR2 is FQGNSA. The germline V and J ends were trimmed by 1 base and 6 bases, with 16 bases remaining between them. CDR3 nucleotides: TGTGCCAGCAGCTTAGGGGCGGGGCTAGTGGGCGAGCAGTACTTC. Translation gives CASSLGAGLVGEQYF.

This chain links TRBV12-3 or TRBV12-4 with TRBJ2-1; TRBD2 aligns across 10 bases. The CDR3 runs to 15 residues. V lost 4 bases, J lost 9 bases, and 9 bases stayed unmatched. The CDR3 protein is CASSSWASGSSEQFF. CDR3 nucleotides: TGTGCCAGCAGTTCCTGGGCTAGCGGGAGTAGTGAGCAGTTCTTC.

J is TRBJ1-3 and V is TRBV6-6; TRBD1 aligns across 10 bases. Germline V lookup: CDR1 MNHNY, CDR2 SVGAGI (reference sequence). The CDR3 is made up of 16 amino acids. The V and J ends lost 6 bases and 7 bases, in that order; junction bases with no gene match: 12. The CDR3 loop reads CASRDTGTGEANTIYF. The DNA of the CDR3 is TGTGCCAGCAGAGACACCGGGACAGGGGAGGCGAACACCATATATTTT.